This T cell receptor beta chain comes out of a study of cytomegalovirus exposure and HLA in healthy donors (dated by TCRdb to 2017 to 2019). Regarding the research as a whole: An earlier analysis of some 620 of the donors reported about 260 Gb of sequence data and some 110 million unique TCR beta sequences obtained from roughly 180 million T cells. Along with the approximately 620-subject first cohort, a separate validation cohort of approximately 110 different subjects was used. The study was designed to test whether signatures of past pathogen exposure could be identified by cataloging public T cell receptors. High-throughput TCR immunosequencing, statistical association of individual TCRs with disease status, and machine learning were combined to predict cytomegalovirus infection status. Every discovery cohort repertoire had been produced on one sequencing platform. Donor age, sex, ethnicity and CMV serostatus were compiled alongside the repertoire data. The study used immunosequencing to profile the T cell repertoires of under 700 subjects and linked those repertoires to cytomegalovirus serostatus. The later analysis used no new phenotypic data to find candidate immune exposures, relying instead on TCR beta sequences and their occurrence across donors. HLA typing covered class I and class II loci at four-digit resolution. To study patterns of TCR occurrence, a later analysis re-analyzed previously published TCR beta repertoires from 600 to 750 donors and added high-resolution HLA genotyping. On average, roughly 250,000 unique TCR beta nucleotide sequences were sequenced per donor among 398 genotyped donors of the cohort, with 15% to 20% of those sequences being non-productive. Of the 300 to 450 genotyped donors, over 70% fell in the genetic ancestry cluster associated with self-reported Caucasian donors. The number of typed donors differed by locus: about 620-640 for A, B, C, DRB1 and DQB1; about 520 for DQA1; approximately 600 for DPA1; and about 450 for DPB1. Roughly 300 gigabases of sequencing data and around 88 million unique TCR sequences made up an early release that covered around 640 HLA-typed donors. An earlier analysis of roughly 600 of the donors used high-throughput TCR beta sequencing to judge whether each TCR beta V gene segment behaved as functional or pseudogenic. Five DR-DQ haplotypes were treated as single units for association and clustering because of strong linkage in the cohort. In a later genetic analysis, genome-wide SNP genotypes for about 55% of the 666 donors were used, and that subset was treated as a discovery cohort. What the research found in general, with its limitations: Seventeen rarely observed V segments, including chromosome 9 orphons, were excluded from the earlier analysis of a few hundred of the donors because counts were too low. In the study, some 160 TCR beta chains were listed as associated with cytomegalovirus. In a later analysis, HLA-associated TCR beta chains showed more clonal expansion and lower generation probabilities than non-associated chains that were equally common. According to the authors, the approach could potentially be generalized to other disease states and immunological phenotypes. The classifier was reported to diagnose cytomegalovirus status with high specificity and sensitivity in both the original and validation cohorts. For the cohort, immune exposure information was limited to CMV serostatus. A later genetic analysis reported fewer N-insertions in productive TCRs among donors in an Asian-associated ancestry cluster than the roughly 670-donor mean. In vitro tests confirmed that a few of the cytomegalovirus-associated TCR beta chains recognize cytomegalovirus antigens. The 87-base-pair reads could not distinguish some IMGT-functional V segments, including TRBV6-2 and TRBV6-3, so those segments were excluded. Linkage disequilibrium might explain the correlated functional status among segregating V segments, but an unknown experimental factor could not be ruled out. While some public TCRs were present in many individuals, most TCR sequences turned up only very rarely across donors. A further reported finding was that TCR beta sequences accurately predicted the HLA-A and HLA-B alleles for most subjects in the first cohort. In this cohort, only TCR beta chains were sequenced, and detectable features were limited by the absence of alpha or paired-chain data. Several of the top co-occurrence clusters appeared to be linked to parvovirus B19, influenza, CMV and Epstein-Barr virus, according to a later analysis. Presence/absence analyses assumed roughly uniform sequencing depth across donors, an assumption that may not hold. An association between a missense DCLRE1C variant and V-gene and J-gene trimming of TCR beta chains was found in a later genetic analysis and replicated in an independent cohort. A later analysis found that most CMV-associated TCR beta chains appeared HLA-restricted, with HLA associations seemingly driven largely by CMV exposure. A later analysis associated about 18,000 TCR beta sequences with specific HLA alleles at a false discovery rate of 0.05. Strong co-occurrence of HLA alleles, especially DR and DQ, made assigning TCR associations to individual alleles difficult. The sequencing pipeline was judged likely to have produced a cluster of highly shared sequence variants as a technical artifact. HLA typing was unavailable for some donors at each locus, so association tests used only the typed subset. In a later analysis, the rate of TCR association differed among HLA loci, with DRB1 alleles having the most associated TCRs and HLA-C alleles having the fewest. Broadly in line with IMGT annotations, most TCR beta V segments showed up in productive rearrangements about 87% or about 30% of the time in an earlier analysis of around 600 of the donors.

At the junction V is shortened by 4 bases and J by 6 bases, with 11 bases in between. CDR1 is given as SGHRS and CDR2 as YFSETQ, both from the germline V gene. From its cysteine to its phenylalanine, the CDR3 spans 14 amino acids. The entry retains the CDR3 DNA only, 42 bases that are in frame from base 1. The library was generated by the immunoSEQ multiplex PCR assay. For the multiplex PCR, a mixture combining 60 forward primers for TCR Vbeta segments and 13 reverse primers for TCR Jbeta segments was used. The CDR3 region of rearranged TCR beta genes was amplified from genomic DNA by a multiplex PCR assay. On the Illumina HiSeq System, the amplified TCR beta libraries were sequenced as 87-base-pair reads. Concerning the study's data processing: Across the 600 to 700 repertoires, a later analysis counted tens of millions of unique TCR beta chains, some 11 million of which were shared by at least two donors. Raw reads were error-corrected and collapsed into unique sequences with a nearest-neighbor algorithm that merged closely related sequences to remove PCR and sequencing errors. Alignment of CDR3 sequences to IMGT reference sequences was used to assign V, D and J gene segments. For a sequence to be retained, at least a six-nucleotide match to both a V gene segment and a J gene segment was required. Rearrangements were called productive when the CDR3 lacked stop codons and stayed in frame with V and J; all others were non-productive. Following IMGT convention, CDR3 was defined as the stretch from the second conserved V-encoded cysteine up to the conserved J-encoded phenylalanine. The earlier analysis of some 550 of the donors excluded any sequence lacking an unambiguous match to a single V gene segment. In an earlier analysis of more than 500 of the donors, a V segment was called functional when productive rearrangements were above 56.7%, and segregating when the standard deviation between donors exceeded 5%. A statistical classification framework was developed to diagnose cytomegalovirus status using the catalog of TCR beta chain sequences. V and J gene assignment, in a later analysis, came from comparing TCR nucleotide sequences with IMGT/GENE-DB human TR gene sequences. A later analysis assigned CDR3 sequences and most-parsimonious VDJ recombination scenarios with the TCRdist pipeline. In a later analysis, each TCR beta chain was defined by its CDR3 amino acid sequence together with its V-gene family, and reads lacking a unique V-gene family were excluded. As a way to deal with suspected cross-contamination and a sequencing artifact, a later analysis dropped more than 500 nucleotide sequences that were highly shared and had low generation probability. For each public chain, a later analysis derived a clonal expansion index from normalized ranks of inferred template counts within each repertoire. Generation probabilities in a later analysis came from a VDJ recombination model fitted to out-of-frame rearrangements, and those results were checked against IGoR. In a later analysis, hypergeometric tests were used to score TCR-TCR, TCR-HLA and TCR-CMV co-occurrence, with a repertoire-size bias correction applied to TCR pairs. A later analysis estimated false discovery rates by permuting HLA or CMV assignments 20 times. In a later analysis, co-occurring TCRs were grouped using DBSCAN, and TCRdist sequence similarity was added for clustering within HLA-allele-positive subsets. For co-occurrence clustering, repertoires with fewer than 30,000 or more than 120,000 public chains were excluded, along with 4 to 6 repertoires with anomalous nucleotide sharing. Drawn from immuneACCESS, this table holds only the in-frame rearrangements with V and J called that TCRdb kept. Clones are partly lost; checked studies trace under half to an unresolved V gene and leave the rest unexplained. The V and J calls and the clone size are those of that table, but D and trimming were determined from the DNA. This specimen's table enumerates about 30,000 clones. Around 4.7% of the sample is held by the ten biggest clonotypes.

As for this clone: The antigen it binds to is not known.

The cohort comprised some 680 healthy bone marrow donors. Cohort members were all nominally healthy when sampled, although unrecorded immune exposures were likely present. The donor was CMV seronegative and was included in the group of a few hundred seronegative cohort members. Each donor provided a peripheral blood sample, and peripheral blood mononuclear cells were used for TCR beta sequencing. The Qiagen DNeasy Blood Extraction Kit was used to extract genomic DNA from the blood cell samples. Sequenced sample: PBMCs. The chain is assembled from TRBV5-1 and TRBJ1-6; matching of 5 bases hints at TRBD1 as the D gene. The TCR comes from a female donor in good health and CMV-seronegative. CDR3 region: CASSPTGTNSPLHF. The DNA sequence reads TGCGCCAGCAGCCCCACAGGAACTAATTCACCCCTCCACTTT.